This T cell receptor beta chain came from a study of shared clonotypes between healthy human individuals. With 3 bases removed from V and 3 bases from J, the gap between germline ends came to 9 bases. This CDR3 contains 13 residues. Germline CDR1 is ENHRY and CDR2 is SYGVKD. Produced via immunoSEQ multiplex PCR; TCRdb's table is partial and in-frame only. The sample holds about 1,900,000 clones, just under 95% seen once. Naive CD8 cells lacked CD45RO, underwent positive selection for CCR7 and left out terminally differentiated effector memory CD45RA+ cells. The sample taken for sequencing was naive CD8+ T cells sorted from blood. The chain is built from TRBV10-3 and TRBJ2-7, with D tentatively TRBD1 (5 bases). This sequence originates from a man aged 18 to 29 in good health. The CDR3 DNA is TGTGCCATCAGTGACCCCGACAGCTACGAGCAGTACTTC. This codes for CAISDPDSYEQYF.